A single sample gave rise to the 15 T cell receptor beta chains below, sequenced in a study of T-cell reconstitution after alpha-beta-depleted transplantation in children. Using unique molecular identifiers, the investigators prepared the TCRbeta library. One entry per CDR3 protein, called by TCRdb with MiXCR from the PCR reads. This sample has 84,000 or so distinct CDR3 sequences, with roughly 15% found just once. Sequencing was performed on PBMCs, mostly from graft donor cells, taken 180 days after TCRalphabeta/CD19-depleted stem cell transplant. The receptors come from a male patient aged 2-9 years who had a stem cell transplant for acute lymphoblastic leukemia, so the T cells may come from the graft donor.

This clonotype was seen more than once but under ten times. The CDR3 bases are TGCAGTGCTAGTAGATGGGGGGGAGTCGCAGATACGCAGTATTTT. This encodes CSASRWGGVADTQYF. The chain uses TRBV20-1 and TRBJ2-3; 7 bases agree with TRBD2. The ends lost 3 bases at V and 4 bases at J; junction bases unmatched: 10. Per germline, CDR1 DFQATT and CDR2 SNEGSKA (reference sequence). This CDR3 contains 15 residues.

This clonotype appeared a few times. V is TRBV20-1 and J is TRBJ2-1, with TRBD2 as a possible D gene (7 bases). Looked up from germline, CDR1 is DFQATT and CDR2 is SNEGSKA (reference sequence). The CDR3 runs 17 residues. V dropped 2 bases and J dropped 4 bases, with 21 bases sitting between them. The CDR3 DNA is TGCAGTGCTAGACCTATGGGGGCGAGCGGGGTTTACAATGAGCAGTTCTTC. Translating gives CSARPMGASGVYNEQFF.

This clonotype has a handful of counts. The genes are TRBV29-1 and TRBJ2-7; maybe TRBD1 (6 bases). Germline V gene sequence: CDR1 SQVTM, CDR2 ANQGSEA. V lost 4 bases and J lost 1, with 14 bases in between. There are 14 residues in the CDR3. In DNA, the CDR3 is TGCAGCGTTGGCAGGGGCTACCCTTCCTACGAGCAGTACTTC. It codes for CSVGRGYPSYEQYF.

This clonotype was found many times. The J gene is TRBJ1-5, the V gene TRBV5-1; TRBD1 might be the D (5 bases). Germline V gives CDR1 SGHRS, CDR2 YFSETQ. Trimming pared 0 bases from V and 4 bases from J, leaving 11 bases between. The CDR3 length is 15 residues. The CDR3 reads CASSLEGAGNQPQHF. DNA of the CDR3: TGCGCCAGCAGCTTGGAAGGGGCGGGTAATCAGCCCCAGCATTTT.

The chain uses TRBV12-3 or TRBV12-4 and TRBJ1-5; D remains unclear. The CDR3 sequence is 13 residues long. The V and J ends lost 3 bases and 6 bases respectively, with 9 bases between them. The CDR3 loop reads CASSFVHRQPQHF. CDR3 nucleotides: TGTGCCAGCAGTTTCGTCCATCGTCAGCCCCAGCATTTT.

This clonotype was seen only a few times. The chain carries TRBV15 and TRBJ2-6, with 10 positions matching TRBD2. The CDR3 extends over 20 amino acids. Germline V gene data show CDR1 as LNHNV and CDR2 as YYDKDF (reference sequence). Unmatched junction bases numbered 9, after V lost 0 bases and J lost 1 base. The CDR3 sequence is CATSRDHVAGGSSGANVLTF. Here the CDR3 DNA reads TGTGCCACCAGCAGAGATCATGTAGCGGGGGGTTCGTCTGGGGCCAACGTCCTGACTTTC.

A few counts support this clonotype. The chain recombines TRBV12-3 or TRBV12-4 with TRBJ2-7; tentative D call: TRBD2 (5 bases). Deletions cut 3 bases from V and 4 bases from J, with 13 bases between. The CDR3 is 14 residues long. CDR3 in DNA: TGTGCCAGCAGTTTGAGGCTAGCAGATTACGAGCAGTACTTC. It translates to CASSLRLADYEQYF.

The gene calls are TRBV11-2 and TRBJ2-7; D is possibly TRBD1 (5 bases). In germline, CDR1 is SGHAT, CDR2 FQNNGV. The CDR3 covers 17 residues. V was pared by 0 bases and J by 3 bases, with 18 bases between. CDR3 loop: CASSLDPARAGYYEQYF. CDR3 DNA: TGTGCCAGCAGCTTAGATCCCGCCCGGGCAGGGTACTACGAGCAGTACTTC.

V and J are TRBV20-1 and TRBJ2-2; possible D gene TRBD1, 7 bases. The CDR3 spans 15 residues. CDR1 and CDR2 from the germline V gene are DFQATT and SNEGSKA (reference sequence). Trimming left V 6 bases short and J 5 bases short, with 19 bases between. The CDR3 spells CSAPRRGRITGELFF. The CDR3, as DNA: TGCAGTGCCCCTCGGAGGGGGCGGATAACCGGGGAGCTGTTTTTT.

The chain is built from TRBV30 and TRBJ2-7; D not resolved. Trimming shortened V by 4 bases and J by 5 bases, and 12 bases separated the two germline ends. CDR3 size: 12 residues. CDR1 and CDR2 (germline): GTSNPN, SVGIG (reference sequence). The CDR3 reads CAWTRQLDEQYF. The DNA for the CDR3 is TGTGCCTGGACCCGGCAGCTCGACGAGCAGTACTTC.

This rearrangement joins TRBV24-1 to TRBJ1-5; D remains ambiguous. The CDR3 is 15 residues long. Germline loops: CDR1 KGHDR, CDR2 SFDVKD. V dropped 8 bases and J dropped 0 bases, with 13 bases sitting between them. The CDR3 DNA reads as TGTGCCACCACTAACAAAAATAATAGCAATCAGCCCCAGCATTTT. Translating gives CATTNKNNSNQPQHF.

This clonotype was recorded many times. The genes are TRBV20-1 and TRBJ2-7; 8 nucleotides align to TRBD1. The V segment lost 5 bases and the J segment 5 bases; nucleotides outside the gene matches: 8. Looked up from germline, CDR1 is DFQATT and CDR2 is SNEGSKA (reference sequence). CDR3 length: 13 amino acids. The CDR3 is CSASWTGKHEQYF. CDR3 DNA sequence: TGCAGTGCTTCCTGGACAGGGAAACACGAGCAGTACTTC.

The V and J genes are TRBV27 and TRBJ2-5; 10 bases are a match to TRBD1. The germline V gene has CDR1 MNHEY and CDR2 SMNVEV (reference sequence). V lost 6 bases and J lost 1; bases outside the gene matches: 8. This CDR3 spans 16 amino acids. This CDR3 reads CASRTGTGVFQETQYF. The CDR3 nucleotides are TGTGCCAGCAGGACTGGGACAGGGGTCTTCCAAGAGACCCAGTACTTC.

This rearrangement joins TRBV7-2 to TRBJ2-4, with unresolved D. V was shortened by 7 bases and J by 0 bases, with 19 bases between the two germline ends. The V gene's germline CDR1 is SGHTA and CDR2 FQGNSA. There are 17 residues in the CDR3. CDR3 region: CASTLGLPSLAKNIQYF. The CDR3 DNA follows: TGTGCCAGCACCCTGGGGTTACCGAGCCTAGCCAAAAACATTCAGTACTTC.

This clonotype was found a few times. This rearrangement joins TRBV27 to TRBJ2-7, with 7 bases identical to TRBD1. Germline-derived CDR1 and CDR2 are MNHEY and SMNVEV (reference sequence). The CDR3 is 13 residues long. The trim removed 6 bases at V and 3 bases at J, leaving 5 bases unmatched. The CDR3: CASSPSGGYEQYF. The CDR3 coding sequence is TGTGCCAGCAGCCCATCAGGGGGCTACGAGCAGTACTTC.